The source of this TCR beta chain is a study of blood T cell repertoires in COVID-19. Clinical history reported by participants formed the basis on which cohorts were assigned. TCRdb's copy holds only in-frame clones and misses some; the assay was immunoSEQ multiplex PCR. The table includes around 300,000 clones, approximately 88% detected once. The CDR3 is 13 amino acids. V lost 12 bases and J 4 bases, leaving 15 bases between the germline ends. Germline V gene lookup returns CDR1 KGHDR and CDR2 SFDVKD. This clone was picked up one time. This receptor was identified in a woman in her thirties or forties who had recovered from COVID-19. This chain joins TRBV24-1 and TRBJ1-3; D gene uncertain. Sequencing input: PBMCs or T cells enriched from blood (not recorded which). DNA of the CDR3: TGTGCCGCGGAAAGGGCGGGAGGAAACACCATATATTTT. This translates into CAAERAGGNTIYF.